This T cell receptor (beta chain) was identified in a study of blood T cell repertoires in COVID-19. In the study overall: Sites across the United States, Italy and Spain contributed samples from acute and convalescent COVID-19. In each case, the material was cDNA or gDNA derived from T cells, B-cell-depleted T cells, or PBMCs.

Authors' analysis steps: Scientists estimated how many nucleated cells there were by amplifying reference gene primers. Clones were sequenced by immunoSEQ multiplex PCR, and TCRdb holds only the in-frame ones, with some missing. V and J calls plus clone size are reproduced from that table; the DNA served to infer D and trimming. Of about 42,000 clones in the sample, around 91% were seen once. J lost 8 bases, V lost 4 bases, and 3 bases had no gene match. The CDR3 runs 12 residues. Germline loops: CDR1 MNHEY, CDR2 SVGAGI. The sample comprised peripheral blood. The V call is TRBV6-5, the J call TRBJ2-3; 7 positions match TRBD1. The clonotype comes from a man in his fifties or sixties with active COVID-19. The CDR3 here is CASSFRQGTQYF. The DNA for the CDR3 is TGTGCCAGCAGTTTCCGACAGGGTACGCAGTATTTT.